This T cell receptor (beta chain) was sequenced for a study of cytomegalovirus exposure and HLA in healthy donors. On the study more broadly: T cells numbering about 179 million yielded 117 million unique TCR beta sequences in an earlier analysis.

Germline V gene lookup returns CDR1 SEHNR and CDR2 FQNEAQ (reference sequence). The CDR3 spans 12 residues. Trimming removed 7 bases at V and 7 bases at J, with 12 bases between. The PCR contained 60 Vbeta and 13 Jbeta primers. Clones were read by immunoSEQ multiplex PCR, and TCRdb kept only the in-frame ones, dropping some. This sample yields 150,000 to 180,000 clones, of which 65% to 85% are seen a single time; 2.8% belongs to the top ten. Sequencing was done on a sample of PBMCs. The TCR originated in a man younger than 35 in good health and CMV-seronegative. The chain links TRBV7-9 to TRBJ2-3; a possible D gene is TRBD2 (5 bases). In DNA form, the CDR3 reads TGTGCCAGCAAGGAACTAGGCAATACGCAGTATTTT. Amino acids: CASKELGNTQYF.